This TCR beta chain comes out of a study of T cell changes during pregnancy in multiple sclerosis (dated by TCRdb to the late 2010s). Regarding the complete study: In women with multiple sclerosis, the researchers looked at how the T cell repertoire shifted as pregnancy progressed.

Receptor libraries were prepared by the immunoSEQ multiplex PCR assay. In TCRdb, the immuneACCESS table is reduced to in-frame sequences with V and J assigned. These tables do not hold every clone; where another copy was compared, an unresolved V gene accounts for under half, and the others remain unexplained. This sample is represented by fewer than 75,000 clones; around 90% of them were singletons. The ten largest account for 3.6% of the sample. Details on this clone: The specificity of this receptor is unknown. Base qualities were left out, and no much larger clone turns up one base away.

Its CDR3 holds 19 amino acids, cysteine through phenylalanine. Only CDR3 DNA is held: 57 bases, read in frame from base 1. CDR1 and CDR2, per the germline V gene, are SGHAT and FQNNGV. The germline V end is reduced by 0 bases and the J end by 4 bases; junction bases left unmatched: 10. The input for sequencing was peripheral blood, taken after pregnancy. This receptor was taken from a female donor in good health, enrolled as a control in a pregnancy study. The rearrangement combines TRBV11-2 with TRBJ2-2, with 11 central nucleotides matching TRBD2. The sequenced DNA is TGTGCCAGCAGCTTAGATCGCCTAGCGGGGGGAGTATCCACCGGGGAGCTGTTTTTT. Translated, it gives CASSLDRLAGGVSTGELFF.